A selection of T cell receptor beta chains follows, all from one sample in a study of sequential checkpoint blockade in melanoma. Only in-frame clones appear in the TCRdb table, and some are missing; sequencing was by immunoSEQ multiplex PCR. The sample holds 27,000 or so clones, about three quarters seen once. The sequences come from CD8+ T cells sorted from blood (inferred from file names), collected from a patient given nivolumab and ipilimumab in sequence. These receptors all stem from a human donor with melanoma. CDR3s include the opening cysteine and the closing phenylalanine or tryptophan. The D gene is left open where the match is weak. For some rows the clone size is stated as once, few or many, or as a class when expanded; others skip it.

j_call v_call clone_size d_call cdr3_aa cdr3_nt
TRBJ2-3 TRBV7-9 - TRBD2 CASSSPSGGGTDTQYF TGTGCCAGCAGCTCCCCTAGCGGGGGGGGCACAGATACGCAGTATTTT
TRBJ2-7 TRBV13 - - CASSSRDTNSYEQYF TGTGCCAGCAGCTCCCGGGACACCAACTCCTACGAGCAGTACTTC
TRBJ2-1 TRBV5-4 - TRBD2 CASQPGTSGVYNEQFF TGTGCCAGTCAACCCGGAACTAGCGGAGTCTACAATGAGCAGTTCTTC
TRBJ2-3 TRBV9 once - CASKGTGSTDTQYF TGTGCCAGCAAAGGAACAGGGAGCACAGATACGCAGTATTTT
TRBJ1-3 TRBV5-4 - - CASSLGGTIYF TGTGCCAGCAGCTTGGGCGGAACTATATATTTT
TRBJ2-1 TRBV27 once - CASSSVESSYNEQFF TGTGCCAGCAGTTCCGTCGAGAGTTCCTACAATGAGCAGTTCTTC
TRBJ2-7 TRBV19 - TRBD1 CASSPGQGPGYEQYF TGTGCCAGTAGCCCGGGACAGGGACCGGGGTACGAGCAGTACTTC
TRBJ2-4 TRBV9 - TRBD1 CASSVNHRDRLAKNIQYF TGTGCCAGCAGCGTAAACCACCGGGACAGGCTAGCCAAAAACATTCAGTACTTC
TRBJ2-7 TRBV5-5 - - CASSPAWDNSYEQYF TGTGCCAGCAGCCCTGCCTGGGACAACTCCTACGAGCAGTACTTC
TRBJ1-2 TRBV21-1 - - CASSKSPGHHYGYTF TGTGCCAGCAGCAAAAGCCCGGGACACCACTATGGCTACACCTTC
TRBJ2-7 TRBV28 few - CASTMEEHEQYF TGTGCCAGCACTATGGAGGAGCACGAGCAGTACTTC
TRBJ2-7 TRBV7-9 - - CASSLSDWTYEQYF TGTGCCAGCAGCTTATCGGACTGGACCTACGAGCAGTACTTC
TRBJ1-1 TRBV28 - TRBD1 CASSGTGPGAEAFF TGTGCCAGCAGTGGGACAGGCCCCGGTGCTGAAGCTTTCTTT
TRBJ2-7 TRBV20-1 once - CSARSLYEQYF TGCAGTGCTAGGAGCCTTTACGAGCAGTACTTC
TRBJ2-7 TRBV4-3 - - CASSQAQGPYEQYF TGCGCCAGCAGCCAAGCACAGGGCCCCTACGAGCAGTACTTC
TRBJ2-7 TRBV19 - TRBD1 CASRTGTGYPYEQYF TGTGCCAGTAGAACCGGGACAGGGTATCCCTACGAGCAGTACTTC
TRBJ1-2 TRBV4-2 - - CASSQSDGYTF TGTGCCAGCAGCCAATCGGATGGCTACACCTTC
TRBJ2-1 TRBV7-8 - TRBD2 CASSLLAGAQFF TGTGCCAGCAGCTTATTAGCGGGAGCGCAGTTCTTC
TRBJ1-1 TRBV4-3 - TRBD1 CASSQTNRGPEAFF TGCGCCAGCAGCCAAACCAACAGGGGGCCTGAAGCTTTCTTT
TRBJ1-1 TRBV7-9 - - CASSIQPLATEAFF TGTGCCAGCAGCATACAGCCCCTGGCTACTGAAGCTTTCTTT
TRBJ2-7 TRBV5-6 once - CASSYDINYEQYF TGTGCCAGCAGCTACGACATAAACTACGAGCAGTACTTC
TRBJ2-3 TRBV2 once - CASGGLQSTDTQYF TGTGCCAGCGGAGGACTCCAAAGCACAGATACGCAGTATTTT
TRBJ2-7 TRBV13 - - CASSSRSLGPQSSYEQYF TGTGCCAGCAGCTCTCGGTCGCTGGGGCCACAGAGCTCCTACGAGCAGTACTTC
TRBJ2-1 TRBV4-3 once - CASSQEGANYNEQFF TGCGCCAGCAGCCAAGAGGGAGCTAATTACAATGAGCAGTTCTTC
TRBJ1-4 TRBV6-1 - - CASSEFFGATNEKLFF TGTGCCAGCAGTGAATTTTTTGGAGCAACTAATGAAAAACTGTTTTTT
TRBJ2-1 TRBV9 - - CASSPTAGYNEQFF TGTGCCAGCAGCCCAACGGCGGGATACAATGAGCAGTTCTTC
TRBJ2-7 TRBV7-2 few TRBD2 CASSLGASGAYPSYEQYF TGTGCCAGCAGCTTAGGGGCTAGCGGGGCTTACCCCTCCTACGAGCAGTACTTC
TRBJ1-5 TRBV4-3 - TRBD1 CASSQGTESQPQHF TGCGCCAGCAGCCAGGGGACAGAAAGTCAGCCCCAGCATTTT
TRBJ2-1 TRBV28 - TRBD2 CASSPTWGREAYNEQFF TGTGCCAGCAGTCCCACTTGGGGGCGGGAGGCTTACAATGAGCAGTTCTTC
TRBJ1-4 TRBV27 - TRBD1 CASSQRTGVGNEKLFF TGTGCCAGCAGTCAAAGGACAGGGGTCGGGAATGAAAAACTGTTTTTT
TRBJ2-4 TRBV5-3 - TRBD2 CARSFSTSELAKNIQYF TGTGCCAGAAGCTTCTCGACTAGCGAGCTAGCCAAAAACATTCAGTACTTC
TRBJ1-1 TRBV7-6 - - CASSYTPRANTEAFF TGTGCCAGCAGTTACACCCCGCGGGCCAACACTGAAGCTTTCTTT
TRBJ1-4 TRBV15 - TRBD1 CATSRGRTGGNEKLFF TGTGCCACCAGCAGAGGGAGGACAGGGGGTAATGAAAAACTGTTTTTT
TRBJ2-1 TRBV28 once TRBD1 CASRDRGGEQFF TGTGCCAGCAGGGACAGGGGCGGGGAGCAGTTCTTC
TRBJ2-7 TRBV15 - - CATSSTSDSYEQYF TGTGCCACCAGCTCTACCTCGGACAGCTACGAGCAGTACTTC
TRBJ1-1 TRBV27 - TRBD1 CASSLTGLNTEAFF TGTGCCAGCAGTTTGACAGGGCTGAACACTGAAGCTTTCTTT
TRBJ2-7 TRBV6-5 - - CASSYSPTGSYEQYF TGTGCCAGCAGTTACTCCCCAACAGGGAGTTACGAGCAGTACTTC
TRBJ1-5 TRBV7-8 few TRBD1 CASSSSTGGNQPQHF TGTGCCAGCAGCTCTTCGACAGGGGGCAATCAGCCCCAGCATTTT
TRBJ1-3 TRBV5-6 - - CASSPGLISGNTIYF TGTGCCAGCAGCCCGGGACTTATCTCTGGAAACACCATATATTTT
TRBJ2-2 TRBV6-4 - - CASSGTGEAGELFF TGTGCCAGCAGTGGAACAGGAGAAGCCGGGGAGCTGTTTTTT
TRBJ2-7 TRBV18 - TRBD1 CASSPEDRGVSYEQYF TGTGCCAGCTCACCAGAGGACAGGGGCGTCTCCTACGAGCAGTACTTC
TRBJ2-1 TRBV6-4 - - CASSDSGAVTEQFF TGTGCCAGCAGTGACTCGGGCGCCGTCACTGAGCAGTTCTTC
TRBJ1-4 TRBV7-2 - TRBD1 CASRGGQNEKLFF TGTGCCAGCAGGGGGGGACAGAATGAAAAACTGTTTTTT
TRBJ1-2 TRBV28 - - CASLGQSLSYTF TGTGCCAGCCTGGGGCAGAGTCTAAGCTACACCTTC
TRBJ2-7 TRBV4-1 - TRBD1 CASSRAGTEVEQYF TGCGCCAGCAGCCGAGCCGGGACAGAGGTCGAGCAGTACTTC
TRBJ1-1 TRBV7-9 - - CASSSGGPEAFF TGTGCCAGCAGCTCTGGGGGCCCTGAAGCTTTCTTT
TRBJ2-7 TRBV27 - - CASSLTRATEQYF TGTGCCAGCAGTTTGACACGCGCAACCGAGCAGTACTTC
TRBJ2-5 TRBV4-3 - - CASSQVGTSKETQYF TGCGCCAGCAGCCAAGTGGGGACAAGTAAAGAGACCCAGTACTTC
TRBJ2-7 TRBV6-6 - - CASSLGLLSYEQYF TGTGCCAGCAGTCTGGGACTGCTCTCCTACGAGCAGTACTTC
TRBJ2-1 TRBV12-5 - TRBD1 CASGRGQGRQDEQFF TGTGCTAGTGGTCGGGGACAGGGAAGGCAGGATGAGCAGTTCTTC